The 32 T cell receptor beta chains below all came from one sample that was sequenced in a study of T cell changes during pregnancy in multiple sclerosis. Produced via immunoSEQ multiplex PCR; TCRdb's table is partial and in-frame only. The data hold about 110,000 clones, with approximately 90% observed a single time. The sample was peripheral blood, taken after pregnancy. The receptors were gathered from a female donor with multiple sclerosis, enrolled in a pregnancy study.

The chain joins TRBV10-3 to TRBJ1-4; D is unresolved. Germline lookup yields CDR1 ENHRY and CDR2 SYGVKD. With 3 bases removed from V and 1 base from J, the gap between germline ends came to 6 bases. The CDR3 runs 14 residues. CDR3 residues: CAISEAGTNEKLFF. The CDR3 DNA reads TGTGCCATCAGTGAAGCGGGAACTAATGAAAAACTGTTTTTT.

CDR3 residues: CASSEGRLRNSPLHF. The DNA for the CDR3 is TGTGCCAGCAGTGAAGGCAGGCTCCGGAATTCACCCCTCCACTTT. The genes are TRBV2 and TRBJ1-6; no firm D call. The germline CDR1 and CDR2 sequences are SNHLY and FYNNEI. V gave up 1 base and J gave up 7 bases, with 11 bases separating them. The CDR3 length is 15 residues.

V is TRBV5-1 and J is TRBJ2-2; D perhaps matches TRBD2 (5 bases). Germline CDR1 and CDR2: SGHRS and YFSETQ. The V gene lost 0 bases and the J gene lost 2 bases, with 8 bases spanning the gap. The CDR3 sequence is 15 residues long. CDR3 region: CASSLATINTGELFF. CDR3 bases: TGCGCCAGCAGCTTGGCGACTATCAACACCGGGGAGCTGTTTTTT.

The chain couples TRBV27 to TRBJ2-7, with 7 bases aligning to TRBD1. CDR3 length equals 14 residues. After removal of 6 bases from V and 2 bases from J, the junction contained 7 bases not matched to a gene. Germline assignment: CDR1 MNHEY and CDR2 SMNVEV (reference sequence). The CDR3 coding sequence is TGTGCCAGCAGCCTAGGACAGGAGCCCTACGAGCAGTACTTC. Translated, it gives CASSLGQEPYEQYF.

This chain's CDR3 is CATSRDMAGGYEQYF. The CDR3 DNA reads as TGTGCCACCAGCAGAGATATGGCAGGGGGCTACGAGCAGTACTTC. The chain links TRBV15 to TRBJ2-7, with TRBD1 matching 7 bases. Trimming at V came to 0 bases and at J to 3 bases, leaving 5 bases not matched to a gene. The V gene's germline CDR1 is LNHNV and CDR2 YYDKDF (reference sequence). This CDR3 contains 15 residues.

In DNA, the CDR3 is TGCGCCAGCAGCAAGGACAGATCCTACGAGCAGTACTTC. Residues: CASSKDRSYEQYF. V usage is TRBV4-1 and J usage is TRBJ2-7; tentatively, D is TRBD1 (6 bases). The CDR3 is made up of 13 amino acids. Trimming took off 5 bases at V and 1 base at J, with 9 bases between the two ends. CDR1 is MGHRA, CDR2 YSYEKL, per germline.

Here the CDR3 reads CASSWMTSGGAGGEQFF. The CDR3 DNA reads as TGTGCCAGCAGCTGGATGACTAGCGGGGGGGCCGGGGGTGAGCAGTTCTTC. The rearrangement joins TRBV7-8 to TRBJ2-1, with 14 nucleotides matching TRBD2. The CDR3 length is 17 residues. The trim removed 4 bases at V and 9 bases at J, leaving 11 bases unmatched. Germline lookup yields CDR1 SGHVS and CDR2 FQNEAQ.

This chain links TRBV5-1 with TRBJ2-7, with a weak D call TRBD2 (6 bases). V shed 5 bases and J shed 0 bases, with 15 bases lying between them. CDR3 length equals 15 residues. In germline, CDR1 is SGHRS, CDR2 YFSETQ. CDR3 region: CASRGLGLGSYEQYF. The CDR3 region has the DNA TGCGCCAGCAGGGGCTTGGGACTTGGCTCCTACGAGCAGTACTTC.

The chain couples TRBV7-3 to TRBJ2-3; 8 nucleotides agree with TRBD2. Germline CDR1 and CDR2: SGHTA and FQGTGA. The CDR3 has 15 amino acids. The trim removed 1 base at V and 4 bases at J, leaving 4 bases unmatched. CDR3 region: CASSLNGGDADTQYF. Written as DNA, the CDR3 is TGTGCCAGCAGCTTAAACGGGGGGGACGCAGATACGCAGTATTTT.

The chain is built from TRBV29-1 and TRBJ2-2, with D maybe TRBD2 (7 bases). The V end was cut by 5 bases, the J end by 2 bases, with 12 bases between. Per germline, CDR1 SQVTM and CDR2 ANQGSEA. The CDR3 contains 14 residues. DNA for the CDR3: TGCAGCGTTCATGCGGGGGCCAACACCGGGGAGCTGTTTTTT. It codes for CSVHAGANTGELFF.

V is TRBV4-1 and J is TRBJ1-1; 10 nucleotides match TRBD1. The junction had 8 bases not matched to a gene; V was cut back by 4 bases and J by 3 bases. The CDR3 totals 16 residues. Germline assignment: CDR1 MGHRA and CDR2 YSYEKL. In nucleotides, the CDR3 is TGCGCCAGCAGCCGACCGGGACAGGGGTTCGACACTGAAGCTTTCTTT. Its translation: CASSRPGQGFDTEAFF.

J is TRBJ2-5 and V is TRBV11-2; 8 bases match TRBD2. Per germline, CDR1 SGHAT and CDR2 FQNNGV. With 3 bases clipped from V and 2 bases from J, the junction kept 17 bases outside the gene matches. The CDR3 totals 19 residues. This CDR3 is CASSLGRGAIGPLQETQYF. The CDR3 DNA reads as TGTGCCAGCAGCTTGGGGCGGGGGGCTATTGGCCCCCTACAAGAGACCCAGTACTTC.

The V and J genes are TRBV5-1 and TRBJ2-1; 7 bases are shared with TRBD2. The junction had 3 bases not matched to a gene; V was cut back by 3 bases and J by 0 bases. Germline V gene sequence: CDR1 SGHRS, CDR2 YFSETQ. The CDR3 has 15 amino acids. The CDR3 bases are TGCGCCAGCAGCTCTAGCGGCCGCTCCTACAATGAGCAGTTCTTC. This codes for CASSSSGRSYNEQFF.

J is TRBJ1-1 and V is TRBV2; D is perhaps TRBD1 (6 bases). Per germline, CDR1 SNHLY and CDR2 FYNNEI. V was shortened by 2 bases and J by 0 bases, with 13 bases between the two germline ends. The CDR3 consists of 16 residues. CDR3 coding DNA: TGTGCCAGCAGTGAAACGCGGGGGCTGGTGAACACTGAAGCTTTCTTT. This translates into CASSETRGLVNTEAFF.

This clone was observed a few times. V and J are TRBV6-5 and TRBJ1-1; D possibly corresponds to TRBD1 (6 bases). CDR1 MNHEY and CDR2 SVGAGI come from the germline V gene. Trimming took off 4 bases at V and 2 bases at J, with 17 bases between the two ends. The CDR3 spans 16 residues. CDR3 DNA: TGTGCCAGCAGTTCTTACGCTTACAGGGAAAACACTGAAGCTTTCTTT. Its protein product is CASSSYAYRENTEAFF.

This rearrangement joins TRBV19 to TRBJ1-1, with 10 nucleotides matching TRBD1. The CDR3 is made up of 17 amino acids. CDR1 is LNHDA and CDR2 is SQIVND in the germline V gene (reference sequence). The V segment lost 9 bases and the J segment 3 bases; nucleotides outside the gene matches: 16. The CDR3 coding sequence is TGTGCCAGCCGCCATCAAAGAACCGGGACAGGGGACACTGAAGCTTTCTTT. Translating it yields CASRHQRTGTGDTEAFF. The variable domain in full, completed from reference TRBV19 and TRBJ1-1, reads DGGITQSPKYLFRKEGQNVTLSCEQNLNHDAMYWYRQDPGQGLRLIYYSQIVNDFQKGDIAEGYSVSREKKESFPLTVTSAQKNPTAFYLCASRHQRTGTGDTEAFFGQGTRLTVV.

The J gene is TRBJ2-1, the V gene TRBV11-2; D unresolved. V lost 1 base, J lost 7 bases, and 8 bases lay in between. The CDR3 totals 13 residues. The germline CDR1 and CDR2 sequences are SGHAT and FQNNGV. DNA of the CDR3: TGTGCCAGCAGCTTAGGTAACGGGAATGAGCAGTTCTTC. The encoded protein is CASSLGNGNEQFF.

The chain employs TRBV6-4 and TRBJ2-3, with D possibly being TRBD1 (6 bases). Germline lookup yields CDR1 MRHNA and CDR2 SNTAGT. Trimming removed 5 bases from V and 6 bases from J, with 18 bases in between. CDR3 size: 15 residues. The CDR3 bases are TGTGCCAGCAGTCCAAACAACCACAGGGCGGATACGCAGTATTTT. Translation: CASSPNNHRADTQYF.

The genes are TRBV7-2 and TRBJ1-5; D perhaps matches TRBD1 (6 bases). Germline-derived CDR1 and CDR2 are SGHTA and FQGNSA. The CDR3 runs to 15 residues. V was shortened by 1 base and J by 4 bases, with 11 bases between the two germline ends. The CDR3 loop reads CASSLEGGDNQPQHF. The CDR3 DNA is TGTGCCAGCAGCTTAGAGGGGGGGGATAATCAGCCCCAGCATTTT.

CDR3 DNA sequence: TGTGCCAGCAGCCTGACTAGCGGGGGAACGGATACGCAGTATTTT. It translates to CASSLTSGGTDTQYF. The chain combines TRBV6-5 with TRBJ2-3, with 12 bases fitting TRBD2. With 6 bases clipped from V and 6 bases from J, the junction kept 7 bases outside the gene matches. Germline V gene data show CDR1 as MNHEY and CDR2 as SVGAGI. This CDR3 spans 15 amino acids.

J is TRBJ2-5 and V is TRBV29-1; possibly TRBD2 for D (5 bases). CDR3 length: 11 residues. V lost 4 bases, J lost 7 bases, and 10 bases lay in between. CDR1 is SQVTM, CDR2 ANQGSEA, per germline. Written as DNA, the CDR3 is TGCAGCGTTGGAGGGTCAGGGACCCAGTACTTC. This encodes CSVGGSGTQYF.

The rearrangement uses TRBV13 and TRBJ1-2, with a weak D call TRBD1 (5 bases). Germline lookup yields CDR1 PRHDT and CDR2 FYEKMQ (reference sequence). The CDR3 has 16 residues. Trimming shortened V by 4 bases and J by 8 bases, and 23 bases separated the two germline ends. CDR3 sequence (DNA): TGTGCCAGCAGCTCTCAACGGGGGACCACAGAGCGGGGCTACACCTTC. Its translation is CASSSQRGTTERGYTF.

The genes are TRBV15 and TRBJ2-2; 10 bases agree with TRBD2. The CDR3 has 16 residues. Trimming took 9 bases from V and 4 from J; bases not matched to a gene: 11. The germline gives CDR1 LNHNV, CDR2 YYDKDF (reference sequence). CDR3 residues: CATRSLAGVRTGELFF. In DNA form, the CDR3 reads TGTGCCACGCGGTCGCTAGCGGGGGTTCGCACCGGGGAGCTGTTTTTT.

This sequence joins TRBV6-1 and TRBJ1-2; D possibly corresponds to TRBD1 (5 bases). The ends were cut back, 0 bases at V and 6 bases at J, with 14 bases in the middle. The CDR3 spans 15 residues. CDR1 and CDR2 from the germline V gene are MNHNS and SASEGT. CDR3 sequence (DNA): TGTGCCAGCAGTGAAGCGGGACTCTCTGGGAATGGCTACACCTTC. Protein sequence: CASSEAGLSGNGYTF.

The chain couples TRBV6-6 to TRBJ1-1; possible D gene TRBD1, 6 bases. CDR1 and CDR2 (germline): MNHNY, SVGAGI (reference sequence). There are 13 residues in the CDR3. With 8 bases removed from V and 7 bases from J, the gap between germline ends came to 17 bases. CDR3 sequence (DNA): TGTGCCAGCGGTCCCGGGACACCCAGTGAAGCTTTCTTT. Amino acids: CASGPGTPSEAFF.

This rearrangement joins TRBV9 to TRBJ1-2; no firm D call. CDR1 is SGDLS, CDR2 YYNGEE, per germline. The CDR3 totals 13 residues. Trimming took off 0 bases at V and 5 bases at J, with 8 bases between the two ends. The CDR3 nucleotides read TGTGCCAGCAGCGTAGCTAGCGGGTATGGCTACACCTTC. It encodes CASSVASGYGYTF.

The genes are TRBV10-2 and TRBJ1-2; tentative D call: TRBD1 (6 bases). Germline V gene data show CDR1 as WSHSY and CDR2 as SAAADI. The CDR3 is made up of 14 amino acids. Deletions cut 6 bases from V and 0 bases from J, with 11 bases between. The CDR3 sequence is CASSTGFPNYGYTF. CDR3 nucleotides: TGCGCCAGCAGCACAGGGTTCCCTAACTATGGCTACACCTTC.

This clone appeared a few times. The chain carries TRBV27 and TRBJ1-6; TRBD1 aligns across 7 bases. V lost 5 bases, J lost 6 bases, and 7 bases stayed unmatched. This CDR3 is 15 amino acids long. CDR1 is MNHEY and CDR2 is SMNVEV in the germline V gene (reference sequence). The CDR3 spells CASSLRTGSNSPLHF. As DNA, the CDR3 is TGTGCCAGCAGTCTGAGGACAGGTAGTAATTCACCCCTCCACTTT.

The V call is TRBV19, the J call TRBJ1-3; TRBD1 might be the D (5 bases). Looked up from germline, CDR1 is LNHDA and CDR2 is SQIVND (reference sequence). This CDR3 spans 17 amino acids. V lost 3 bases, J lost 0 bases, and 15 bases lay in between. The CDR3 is CASSIATGGSSGNTIYF. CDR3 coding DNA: TGTGCCAGTAGTATTGCTACGGGGGGAAGCTCTGGAAACACCATATATTTT.

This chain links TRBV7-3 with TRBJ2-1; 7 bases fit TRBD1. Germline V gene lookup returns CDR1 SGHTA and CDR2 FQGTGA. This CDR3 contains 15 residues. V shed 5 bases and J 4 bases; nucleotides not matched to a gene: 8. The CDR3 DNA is TGTGCCAGCAGCAGACAGGGTTCGGATTACAATGAGCAGTTCTTC. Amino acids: CASSRQGSDYNEQFF.

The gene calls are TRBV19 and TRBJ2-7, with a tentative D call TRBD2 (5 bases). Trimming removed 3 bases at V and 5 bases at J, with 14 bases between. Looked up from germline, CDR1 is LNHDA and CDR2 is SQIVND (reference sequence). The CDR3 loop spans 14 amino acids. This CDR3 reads CASSITGLFHEQYF. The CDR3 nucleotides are TGTGCCAGTAGTATTACGGGGTTGTTCCACGAGCAGTACTTC. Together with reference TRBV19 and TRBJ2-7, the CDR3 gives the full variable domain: DGGITQSPKYLFRKEGQNVTLSCEQNLNHDAMYWYRQDPGQGLRLIYYSQIVNDFQKGDIAEGYSVSREKKESFPLTVTSAQKNPTAFYLCASSITGLFHEQYFGPGTRLTVT.

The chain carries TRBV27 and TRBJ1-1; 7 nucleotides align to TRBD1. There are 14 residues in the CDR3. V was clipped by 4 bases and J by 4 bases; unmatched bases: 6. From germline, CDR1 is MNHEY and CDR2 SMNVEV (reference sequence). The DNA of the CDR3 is TGTGCCAGCAGTTCCGCCGGGACAGCCACTGAAGCTTTCTTT. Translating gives CASSSAGTATEAFF.